This TCR beta chain was sequenced during a study of cytomegalovirus exposure and HLA in healthy donors. Trimming removed 7 bases at V and 4 bases at J, with 19 bases between. CDR3 length equals 14 residues. Per germline, CDR1 SQVTM and CDR2 ANQGSEA. Generated by immunoSEQ multiplex PCR, the TCRdb table keeps only in-frame clones and is missing some. The table has 100,000 to 120,000 clones, approximately 94% seen once. The sequencing input was PBMCs. This sequence originates from a woman between 18 and 30 years old in good health and CMV-seronegative. The J gene is TRBJ1-1, the V gene TRBV29-1; the D is unclear. CDR3 loop: CSALQMTFGTEAFF. The DNA for the CDR3 is TGCAGCGCCCTACAGATGACCTTTGGCACTGAAGCTTTCTTT.